These 27 T cell receptor beta chains originate from one sample sequenced in a study of technical replicates of blood from several donors. The protocol was immunoSEQ multiplex PCR, while the TCRdb copy is restricted to in-frame clones and leaves out a portion. The data show approximately 85,000 clones, 94% seen once. Specimen: T cells isolated from PBMCs. The receptor source for this set is a human donor in good health.

The gene calls are TRBV5-4 and TRBJ1-1, with 11 nucleotides matching TRBD1. The CDR3 consists of 14 residues. CDR1 and CDR2 (germline): SGHNT, YYREEE (reference sequence). V shed 4 bases, J shed 7 bases, and the junction held 6 bases outside the gene matches. The chain's CDR3 is CASSQGQGVREAFF. The CDR3 DNA sequence: TGTGCCAGCAGCCAGGGACAGGGGGTCCGTGAAGCTTTCTTT.

The rearrangement links TRBV7-2 to TRBJ2-1; maybe TRBD2 (6 bases). This CDR3 has 13 residues. V lost 5 bases and J lost 10, with 15 bases in between. The germline V gene encodes CDR1 SGHTA and CDR2 FQGNSA. The CDR3 reads CASSRAGREEQFF. For the CDR3, the DNA is TGTGCCAGCAGCCGAGCCGGGCGGGAAGAGCAGTTCTTC.

This clone was picked up one time. The chain carries TRBV6-1 and TRBJ1-2, with unresolved D. Trimming took off 5 bases at V and 5 bases at J, with 15 bases between the two ends. The CDR3 covers 14 residues. Germline V CDR1 and CDR2: MNHNS, SASEGT. The CDR3 sequence is CASSLRPGGYGYTF. CDR3 DNA sequence: TGTGCCAGCAGTCTGCGTCCGGGTGGATATGGCTACACCTTC.

The rearrangement joins TRBV19 to TRBJ1-1, with D perhaps matching TRBD1 (6 bases). The germline V gene encodes CDR1 LNHDA and CDR2 SQIVND (reference sequence). Deletions cut 2 bases from V and 3 bases from J, with 13 bases between. CDR3 size: 15 residues. This CDR3 is CASSIWGQGDTEAFF. The DNA for the CDR3 is TGTGCCAGTAGTATATGGGGGCAAGGAGACACTGAAGCTTTCTTT.

A single count supports this clone. The chain has TRBV20-1 and TRBJ2-7, with D perhaps matching TRBD2 (5 bases). The CDR3 runs to 11 residues. CDR1 and CDR2 from the germline V gene are DFQATT and SNEGSKA (reference sequence). Trimming pared 3 bases from V and 7 bases from J, leaving 10 bases between. The CDR3 here is CSASSGREQYF. The CDR3 DNA follows: TGCAGTGCTAGCTCGGGAAGGGAGCAGTACTTC.

V usage is TRBV5-1 and J usage is TRBJ2-6, with 9 bases lining up with TRBD1. CDR1 and CDR2 (germline): SGHRS, YFSETQ. The CDR3 sequence is 18 residues long. Germline trimming cut 4 bases from V and 0 bases from J; bases unmatched to any gene: 8. CDR3 protein: CASSPTTGGSSGANVLTF. CDR3 bases: TGCGCCAGCAGCCCGACGACAGGGGGAAGCTCTGGGGCCAACGTCCTGACTTTC. The entire variable domain, with the rest obtained from reference TRBV5-1 and TRBJ2-6, is as follows: KAGVTQTPRYLIKTRGQQVTLSCSPISGHRSVSWYQQTPGQGLQFLFEYFSETQRNKGNFPGRFSGRQFSNSRSEMNVSTLELGDSALYLCASSPTTGGSSGANVLTFGAGSRLTVL.

Written as DNA, the CDR3 is TGCGCCAGCAGCTTGTCCCCAGGGTACACCGGGGAGCTGTTTTTT. It specifies CASSLSPGYTGELFF. The rearrangement links TRBV5-1 to TRBJ2-2, with D perhaps matching TRBD1 (5 bases). Looked up from germline, CDR1 is SGHRS and CDR2 is YFSETQ. The ends were cut back, 1 base at V and 3 bases at J, with 10 bases in the middle. The CDR3 has 15 residues.

The chain couples TRBV6-1 to TRBJ2-6; D possibly corresponds to TRBD1 (6 bases). V was cut by 9 bases and J by 1 base, with 13 bases left in between. This CDR3 region has 15 residues. Germline-derived CDR1 and CDR2 are MNHNS and SASEGT. The CDR3 bases are TGTGCCAGTCGTCAACAGGGTTCTGGGGCCAACGTCCTGACTTTC. Translating it yields CASRQQGSGANVLTF.

V is TRBV27 and J is TRBJ2-3; perhaps TRBD2 as D (6 bases). Germline V gene data show CDR1 as MNHEY and CDR2 as SMNVEV (reference sequence). This CDR3 has 16 amino acids. Deletions cut 6 bases from V and 1 base from J, with 17 bases between. Here the CDR3 reads CASRRNSGLGTDTQYF. CDR3 in DNA: TGTGCCAGCAGGAGGAACAGCGGGTTAGGCACAGATACGCAGTATTTT.

This clone was observed a few times. This chain joins TRBV19 and TRBJ1-5, with TRBD1 matching over 9 bases. This CDR3 region has 16 residues. After removal of 2 bases from V and 5 bases from J, the junction contained 7 bases not matched to a gene. Germline lookup yields CDR1 LNHDA and CDR2 SQIVND (reference sequence). The DNA of the CDR3 is TGTGCCAGTAGTATAATGACAGGGGGAAGCTATCAGCCCCAGCATTTT. This codes for CASSIMTGGSYQPQHF.

J is TRBJ2-3 and V is TRBV4-2, with TRBD2 identical over 7 bases. The ends lost 1 base at V and 2 bases at J; junction bases unmatched: 15. CDR1 LGHNA and CDR2 YNFKEQ come from the germline V gene. The CDR3 totals 19 residues. The DNA of the CDR3 is TGTGCCAGCAGCCAAGGCCAAACGCTGGGGGGAGGGACCACAGATACGCAGTATTTT. Amino acid sequence: CASSQGQTLGGGTTDTQYF.

The chain employs TRBV10-3 and TRBJ2-3; weak D call: TRBD2 (5 bases). The CDR3 totals 15 residues. The V end lost 2 bases, the J end lost 0 bases, and 9 bases lay between the germline ends. Germline V gene lookup returns CDR1 ENHRY and CDR2 SYGVKD. The CDR3 DNA sequence: TGTGCCATCAGTGAGGCGGGCACTAGCACAGATACGCAGTATTTT. Translation: CAISEAGTSTDTQYF.

This sequence joins TRBV27 and TRBJ2-7; 11 bases line up with TRBD2. There are 14 residues in the CDR3. Germline CDR1 is MNHEY and CDR2 is SMNVEV (reference sequence). V dropped 5 bases and J dropped 5; count of bases not matched to a gene: 5. The CDR3 protein is CASSPRTSGHEQYF. CDR3 DNA sequence: TGTGCCAGCAGTCCCCGGACTAGCGGGCACGAGCAGTACTTC.

This clone came up a few times. The chain is built from TRBV30 and TRBJ1-1; TRBD1 matches at 9 bases. The CDR3 extends over 13 amino acids. J gave up 6 bases and V 4 bases, and 6 bases lay outside the gene matches. Germline CDR1 and CDR2: GTSNPN and SVGIG (reference sequence). This CDR3 is CAWNRQGGPEAFF. The CDR3 bases are TGTGCCTGGAATCGACAGGGGGGGCCTGAAGCTTTCTTT.

Worth noting for this clone: At one end the junction does not follow the germline gene, possibly because of a read error. The rearrangement links TRBV10-3 to TRBJ2-5; 8 bases are a match to TRBD2. Germline-derived CDR1 and CDR2 are ENHRY and SYGVKD. This CDR3 is built from 15 residues. The CDR3 protein is CAISGGLAGQQTQYF. CDR3 DNA sequence: TGTGCCATCAGTGGCGGGCTAGCGGGCCAACAGACCCAGTACTTC.

This chain joins TRBV28 and TRBJ2-7, with 7 bases lining up with TRBD2. V dropped 3 bases and J dropped 3; count of bases not matched to a gene: 5. Per germline, CDR1 MDHEN and CDR2 SYDVKM. This CDR3 is built from 14 residues. CDR3 in amino acids: CASSLGGSLYEQYF. DNA of the CDR3: TGTGCCAGCAGTTTGGGAGGGTCTCTCTACGAGCAGTACTTC.

Worth noting for this clone: The identical CDR3 is also encoded by other nucleotide sequences in the sample. The rearrangement links TRBV5-1 to TRBJ2-5; D is perhaps TRBD2 (7 bases). The CDR3 contains 16 residues. V was cut by 4 bases and J by 4 bases, with 20 bases left in between. Germline loops: CDR1 SGHRS, CDR2 YFSETQ. The CDR3 is CASSQDGGRIGETQYF. DNA of the CDR3: TGCGCCAGCAGCCAGGACGGGGGGCGGATAGGAGAGACCCAGTACTTC.

CDR3 nucleotides: TGTGCCAGCAGTTTAAGGCCGACAGGGGGGCTCGAAAAACTGTTTTTT. The encoded protein is CASSLRPTGGLEKLFF. The genes are TRBV28 and TRBJ1-4; 9 bases agree with TRBD1. V shed 2 bases and J 8 bases; nucleotides not matched to a gene: 9. The CDR3 runs to 16 residues. The germline gives CDR1 MDHEN, CDR2 SYDVKM.

Concerning this clone itself: One end of the junction is discordant with germline, which a read error may explain. This chain uses TRBV5-4 with TRBJ1-1; no firm D call. This CDR3 region has 15 residues. CDR1 is SGHNT, CDR2 YYREEE, per germline (reference sequence). CDR3 in amino acids: CASSLDWRLNTEAFF. The CDR3 DNA is TGTGCCAGCAGTTTGGATTGGAGGTTGAACACTGAAGCTTTCTTT.

The chain combines TRBV5-6 with TRBJ1-5; no definite D call. V was clipped by 1 base and J by 0 bases, with 8 bases between them. From germline, CDR1 is SGHDT and CDR2 YYEEEE. The length of the CDR3 is 15 residues. The CDR3 protein is CASSLYPGSNQPQHF. CDR3 in DNA: TGTGCCAGCAGCTTGTATCCGGGTAGCAATCAGCCCCAGCATTTT.

This rearrangement joins TRBV2 to TRBJ2-1; 9 bases match TRBD2. Trimming cost V 7 bases and J 5 bases; bases outside gene matches: 9. Per germline, CDR1 SNHLY and CDR2 FYNNEI. There are 15 residues in the CDR3. CDR3 nucleotide sequence: TGTGCCAGCAATTGGGGCTTAGCGGGAGACAATGAGCAGTTCTTC. Protein sequence: CASNWGLAGDNEQFF. Full variable domain (remainder filled in from reference TRBV2 and TRBJ2-1): EPEVTQTPSHQVTQMGQEVILRCVPISNHLYFYWYRQILGQKVEFLVSFYNNEISEKSEIFDDQFSVERPDGSNFTLKIRSTKLEDSAMYFCASNWGLAGDNEQFFGPGTRLTVL.

The chain carries TRBV4-1 and TRBJ1-5; D may be TRBD1 (6 bases). Trimming pared 0 bases from V and 3 bases from J, leaving 12 bases between. The CDR3 totals 16 residues. CDR1 is MGHRA, CDR2 YSYEKL, per germline. The CDR3 region is CASSQDPAGDNQPQHF. The DNA of the CDR3 is TGCGCCAGCAGCCAAGACCCCGCAGGGGACAATCAGCCCCAGCATTTT.

Only one count was recorded for this clone. The chain recombines TRBV7-9 with TRBJ2-5; TRBD1 matches at 7 bases. This CDR3 comprises 13 residues. After removal of 5 bases from V and 1 base from J, the junction contained 1 base not matched to a gene. CDR1 is SEHNR and CDR2 is FQNEAQ in the germline V gene (reference sequence). CDR3 DNA: TGTGCCAGCAGCGGGACAGCCCAAGAGACCCAGTACTTC. Encoded protein: CASSGTAQETQYF. The variable domain in full, with the rest retrieved from reference TRBV7-9 and TRBJ2-5, is DTGVSQNPRHKITKRGQNVTFRCDPISEHNRLYWYRQTLGQGPEFLTYFQNEAQLEKSRLLSDRFSAERPKGSFSTLEIQRTEQGDSAMYLCASSGTAQETQYFGPGTRLLVL.

The J gene is TRBJ1-1, the V gene TRBV7-9; D unclear. CDR1 and CDR2 from the germline V gene are SEHNR and FQNEAQ (reference sequence). The CDR3 runs to 12 residues. Trimming shortened V by 2 bases and J by 6 bases, and 7 bases separated the two germline ends. The CDR3 reads CASSLSGSEAFF. For the CDR3, the DNA is TGTGCCAGCAGCTTAAGCGGTTCTGAAGCTTTCTTT.

The chain links TRBV7-2 to TRBJ1-2; no firm D call. The germline gives CDR1 SGHTA, CDR2 FQGNSA. Trimming took 2 bases from V and 4 from J, leaving 5 bases between them. The CDR3 has 12 amino acids. Here the CDR3 reads CASSLYGYGYTF. CDR3 in DNA: TGTGCCAGCAGCTTATACGGCTATGGCTACACCTTC.

V and J are TRBV5-1 and TRBJ1-2, with a weak D call TRBD1 (5 bases). CDR1 SGHRS and CDR2 YFSETQ come from the germline V gene. There are 13 residues in the CDR3. V was shortened by 4 bases and J by 3 bases, with 10 bases between the two germline ends. The CDR3 region is CASSIGHDYGYTF. In nucleotides, the CDR3 is TGCGCCAGCAGCATTGGACACGACTATGGCTACACCTTC.

The sample holds one count of this clone. This sequence joins TRBV5-4 and TRBJ1-2, with D possibly TRBD1 on 5 matching bases. CDR1 is SGHNT, CDR2 YYREEE, per germline (reference sequence). The CDR3 runs to 12 residues. Trimming shortened V by 2 bases and J by 7 bases, and 9 bases separated the two germline ends. CDR3 sequence: CASSFGGLGYTF. The CDR3, as DNA: TGTGCCAGCAGCTTTGGGGGACTTGGCTACACCTTC.